This T cell receptor beta chain was retrieved from a study of T cells in Graves' hyperthyroidism and ophthalmopathy. Overall study: Pretreatment peripheral blood was obtained at initial diagnosis.

TCR beta CDR3 regions were amplified from RNA. First-round RT-PCR with HTBI primers amplified the TCR CDR3 region. TCRdb reanalysed the multiplex PCR reads using MiXCR and keeps one entry per CDR3 protein. The table shows 400,000 to 500,000 distinct CDR3 sequences, with approximately 15% occurring only once. If no ophthalmopathy progression occurred within 18 months, Graves' hyperthyroidism was stable. Uncontrolled infection, other autoimmune disease, pregnancy or lactation excluded patients. The diagnostic basis comprised clinical symptoms, serum thyroxine and TRAb, thyroid ultrasound and orbital computed tomography. At least ten counts were recorded for this clonotype. This TCR derives from a woman between 18 and 29 years old with Graves' hyperthyroidism. The sequenced sample was blood.

Here the CDR3 reads CASSMGRDIGYTF. DNA for the CDR3: TGTGCCAGTAGTATGGGCAGGGATATTGGCTACACCTTC. The genes are TRBV19 and TRBJ1-2, with D tentatively TRBD1 (5 bases). The V gene's germline CDR1 is LNHDA and CDR2 SQIVND (reference sequence). The CDR3 is 13 residues long. V lost 3 bases to trimming and J lost 7 bases, with 12 bases between them.